This T cell receptor (beta chain) is from a study of post-analysis software for immune sequencing data. Across the whole study: As for disease course, relapsing-remitting, secondary progressive and progressive-relapsing multiple sclerosis were all included.

Concerning this clonotype itself: Its antigen remains unidentified.

Germline values: CDR1 DFQATT, CDR2 SNEGSKA (reference sequence). The V and J ends lost 5 bases and 10 bases, in that order; junction bases with no gene match: 7. This CDR3 is built from 14 residues. The study's findings and limits: F measure showed strong co-clustering of same-batch samples. Diversity measured as normalized Chao1 was significantly lower in multiple sclerosis patients than in controls. Patients showed TRBV5-6, TRBV5-1 and TRBV20-1 among roughly five TRBV segments more frequent than in controls.

The TCR beta cDNA libraries carried unique molecular identifiers. T cells numbering roughly 0.85 to 11 million gave rise to a few hundred thousand cDNA molecules. TCRdb reanalysed the PCR reads using MiXCR and keeps one entry per CDR3 protein. In the table there are 400,000 to 500,000 distinct CDR3 sequences, approximately 38% of which are singletons. What was sequenced was blood. The receptor was derived from a girl aged 2-10 years with multiple sclerosis. J is TRBJ2-1 and V is TRBV20-1; 14 positions agree with TRBD2. CDR3 in amino acids: CSAVGLAGGWEQFF. CDR3 nucleotide sequence: TGCAGTGCTGTCGGACTAGCGGGAGGTTGGGAGCAGTTCTTC.